The 6 T cell receptor beta chains presented below share a single source sample, sequenced in a study of early T cells in non-severe SARS-CoV-2 infection. TCRdb re-derived calls from the 5' RACE reads in MiXCR, one entry per CDR3 protein. The sample lists around 29,000 distinct CDR3 sequences, 9.5% to 10% occurring once. Specimen: whole blood. These receptors originate from an adult who was a healthcare worker with PCR-confirmed SARS-CoV-2 infection or an uninfected control (not recorded which).

This clonotype occurred a few times. Just one base apart from a much larger clone, this may be a read error. This chain joins TRBV10-3 and TRBJ2-2, with TRBD1 as a possible D gene (6 bases). The CDR3 extends over 14 amino acids. Trimming removed 7 bases from V and 4 bases from J, with 13 bases in between. Germline CDR1 ENHRY, CDR2 SYGVKD. The CDR3 sequence is CAITAGAITGELFF. CDR3 bases: TGTGCCATCACAGCAGGGGCGATCACCGGGGAGCTGTTTTTT.

This clonotype was counted at least ten times. The chain recombines TRBV25-1 with TRBJ2-5, with D unclear. The CDR3 contains 15 residues. The V end was cut by 5 bases, the J end by 5 bases, with 18 bases between. Germline lookup yields CDR1 MGHDK and CDR2 SYGVNS. The CDR3 region has the DNA TGTGCCAGCAGTTTCTCCGTCCAGCCTGGCGAGACCCAGTACTTC. Residues: CASSFSVQPGETQYF.

In this sample, this clonotype turned up many times. This chain links TRBV6-4 with TRBJ2-5; 8 bases align to TRBD1. The germline gives CDR1 MRHNA, CDR2 SNTAGT. The CDR3 runs 13 residues. V shed 5 bases and J 3 bases; nucleotides not matched to a gene: 2. CDR3: CASSHRGEETQYF. As DNA, the CDR3 is TGTGCCAGCAGTCACAGGGGGGAAGAGACCCAGTACTTC.

At least ten counts were recorded for this clonotype. The chain recombines TRBV6-6 with TRBJ1-2; D unresolved. The V end lost 2 bases, the J end lost 2 bases, and 6 bases lay between the germline ends. This CDR3 is 13 amino acids long. CDR1 is MNHNY and CDR2 is SVGAGI in the germline V gene (reference sequence). The CDR3 loop is CASSYVPNYGYTF. CDR3 nucleotide sequence: TGTGCCAGCAGTTACGTCCCGAACTATGGCTACACCTTC.

The rearrangement links TRBV4-3 to TRBJ1-2, with D possibly being TRBD1 (5 bases). CDR3 size: 14 residues. CDR1 is LGHNA, CDR2 YSLEER, per germline. Trimming shortened V by 0 bases and J by 5 bases, and 10 bases separated the two germline ends. The CDR3 here is CASSQDRQTYGYTF. The CDR3 region has the DNA TGCGCCAGCAGCCAAGATAGACAGACTTATGGCTACACCTTC.

On this clonotype: This clone may be a read error of a much larger clone one base away. The chain carries TRBV11-2 and TRBJ1-3; a possible D gene is TRBD1 (6 bases). Germline V gene sequence: CDR1 SGHAT, CDR2 FQNNGV. This CDR3 contains 15 residues. The CDR3 region is CASSRDRPSGNTIFF. CDR3 sequence (DNA): TGTGCCAGCAGTCGAGACAGGCCCTCTGGAAACACCATATTTTTT.